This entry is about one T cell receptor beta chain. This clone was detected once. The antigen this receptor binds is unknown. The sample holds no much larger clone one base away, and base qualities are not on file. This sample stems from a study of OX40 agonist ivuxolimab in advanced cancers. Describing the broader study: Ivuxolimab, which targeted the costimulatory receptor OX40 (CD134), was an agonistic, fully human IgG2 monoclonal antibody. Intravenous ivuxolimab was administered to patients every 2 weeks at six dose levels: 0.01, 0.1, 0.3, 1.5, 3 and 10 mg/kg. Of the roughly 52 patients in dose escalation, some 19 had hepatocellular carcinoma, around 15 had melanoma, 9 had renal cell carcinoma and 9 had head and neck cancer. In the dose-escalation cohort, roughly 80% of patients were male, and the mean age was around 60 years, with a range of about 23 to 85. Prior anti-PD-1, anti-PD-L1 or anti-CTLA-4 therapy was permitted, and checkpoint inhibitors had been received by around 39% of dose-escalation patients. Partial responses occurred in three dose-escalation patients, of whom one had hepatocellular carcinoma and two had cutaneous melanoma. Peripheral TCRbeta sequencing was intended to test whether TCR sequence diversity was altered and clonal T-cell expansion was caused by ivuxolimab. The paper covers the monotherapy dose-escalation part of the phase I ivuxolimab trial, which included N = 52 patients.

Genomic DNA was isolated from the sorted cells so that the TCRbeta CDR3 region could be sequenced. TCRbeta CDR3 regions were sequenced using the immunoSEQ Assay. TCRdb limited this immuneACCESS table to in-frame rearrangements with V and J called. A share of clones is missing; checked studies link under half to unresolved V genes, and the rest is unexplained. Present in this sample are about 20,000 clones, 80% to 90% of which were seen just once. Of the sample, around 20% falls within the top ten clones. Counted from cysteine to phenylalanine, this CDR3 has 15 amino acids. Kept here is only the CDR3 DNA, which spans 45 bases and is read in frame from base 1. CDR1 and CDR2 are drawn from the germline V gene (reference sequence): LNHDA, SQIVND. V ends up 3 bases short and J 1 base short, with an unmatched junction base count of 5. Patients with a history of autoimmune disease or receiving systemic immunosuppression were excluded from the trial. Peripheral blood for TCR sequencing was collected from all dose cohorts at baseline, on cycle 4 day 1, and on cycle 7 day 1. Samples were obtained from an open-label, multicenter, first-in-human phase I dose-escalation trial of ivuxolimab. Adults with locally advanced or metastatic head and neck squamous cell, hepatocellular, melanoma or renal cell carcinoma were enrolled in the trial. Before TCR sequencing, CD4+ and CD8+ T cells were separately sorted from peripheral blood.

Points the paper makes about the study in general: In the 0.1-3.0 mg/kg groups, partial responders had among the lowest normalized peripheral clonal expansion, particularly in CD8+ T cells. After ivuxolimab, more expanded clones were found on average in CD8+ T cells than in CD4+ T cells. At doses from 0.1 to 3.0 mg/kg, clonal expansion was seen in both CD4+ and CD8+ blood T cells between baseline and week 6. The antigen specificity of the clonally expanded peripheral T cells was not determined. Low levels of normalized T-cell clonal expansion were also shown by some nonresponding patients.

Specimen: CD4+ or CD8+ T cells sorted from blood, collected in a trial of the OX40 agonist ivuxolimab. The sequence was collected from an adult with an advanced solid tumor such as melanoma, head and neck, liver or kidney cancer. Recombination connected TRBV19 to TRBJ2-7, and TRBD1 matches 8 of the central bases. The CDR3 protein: CASSIGTGDSYEQYF. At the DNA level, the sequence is TGTGCCAGTAGTATCGGGACAGGAGATTCCTACGAGCAGTACTTC.